Detailed here is one TCR beta chain. Its antigen is unknown. The germline CDR1 and CDR2 sequences are MGHRA and YSYEKL. This CDR3 has 15 residues. The germline V and J ends were trimmed by 6 bases and 1 base, with 13 bases remaining between them. It was healthy bone marrow donors who served as donors. These data originate in a study of cytomegalovirus exposure and HLA in healthy donors. Study conclusions and caveats: Sequencing artifact likely explains a cluster of highly shared sequence variants. Within a later analysis, the majority of CMV-associated TCR beta chains appeared HLA-restricted.

PCR involved 60 Vbeta and 13 Jbeta primers. Data came from immunoSEQ multiplex PCR; TCRdb stores just in-frame clones and leaves some out. The sample records more than 95,000 clones, 80% to 90% being singletons. This receptor was obtained from a woman aged 25 to 39 in good health and CMV-seronegative. The chain carries TRBV4-1 and TRBJ1-5; no definite D call. The source material was PBMCs. The CDR3 sequence: CASRRVGGSNQPQHF. In DNA, the CDR3 is TGCGCCAGCAGACGGGTCGGCGGGAGCAATCAGCCCCAGCATTTT.